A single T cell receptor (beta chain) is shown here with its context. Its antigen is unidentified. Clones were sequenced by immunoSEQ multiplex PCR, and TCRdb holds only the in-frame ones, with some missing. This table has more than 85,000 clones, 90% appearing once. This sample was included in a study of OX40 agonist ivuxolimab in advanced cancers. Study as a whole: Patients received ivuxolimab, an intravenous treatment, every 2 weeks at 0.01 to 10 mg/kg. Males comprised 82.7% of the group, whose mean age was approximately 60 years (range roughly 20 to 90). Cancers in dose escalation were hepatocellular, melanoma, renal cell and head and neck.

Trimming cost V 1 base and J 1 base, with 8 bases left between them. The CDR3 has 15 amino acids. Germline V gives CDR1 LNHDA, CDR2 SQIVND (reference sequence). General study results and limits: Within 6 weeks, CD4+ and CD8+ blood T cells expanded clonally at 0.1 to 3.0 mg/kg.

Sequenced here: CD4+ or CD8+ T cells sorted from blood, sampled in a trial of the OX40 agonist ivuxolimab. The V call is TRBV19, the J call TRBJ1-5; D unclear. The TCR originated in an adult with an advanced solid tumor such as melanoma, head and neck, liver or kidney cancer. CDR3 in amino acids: CASSIGGESNQPQHF. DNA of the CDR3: TGTGCCAGTAGTATAGGAGGAGAGAGCAATCAGCCCCAGCATTTT.